The 8 T cell receptor beta chains presented below share a single source sample, sequenced in a study of a mutant IDH1 vaccine in newly diagnosed glioma (dated by TCRdb to the early 2020s). The antigens of these receptors remain unknown. The time point label, as the study defines it: week 47, end of study. Each vaccine dose was 300 ug of a 20-mer mutant IDH1 peptide in Montanide, given subcutaneously with topical imiquimod. The receptor library was made with the immunoSEQ multiplex PCR assay. Held by TCRdb, this immuneACCESS table contains in-frame sequences only and omits some clones. Under half of the omission traces to an unresolved V gene where checked; the cause of the rest is unknown. The sample yields about 94,000 clones; under 90% were counted once. The ten top clones hold roughly 0.74% of the sample. The material was PBMCs, obtained from a glioma patient whose treatment included an IDH1 peptide vaccine. Receptors originate from a woman in her forties or fifties with glioma.

This chain joins TRBV25-1 and TRBJ2-4; 10 nucleotides agree with TRBD1. The CDR3 covers 15 residues. Losses at the gene ends were 4 bases for V and 3 bases for J; bases not matched to a gene: 3. CDR1 is MGHDK and CDR2 is SYGVNS in the germline V gene. The CDR3 DNA is TGTGCCAGCAGTGCTTGGACAGGGGGCAAAAACATTCAGTACTTC. This translates into CASSAWTGGKNIQYF.

This clone was recorded once. The rearrangement links TRBV11-2 to TRBJ2-7; 9 nucleotides line up with TRBD2. The CDR3 is 15 residues long. The junction had 7 bases not matched to a gene; V was cut back by 1 base and J by 6 bases. Per the germline V gene, CDR1 is SGHAT and CDR2 is FQNNGV. CDR3 protein: CASSLGSGRPGEQYF. CDR3 sequence (DNA): TGTGCCAGCAGCTTAGGGAGCGGGAGGCCGGGCGAGCAGTACTTC.

This clone was recorded once. The chain has TRBV7-9 and TRBJ2-3, with D tentatively TRBD1 (6 bases). The ends were cut back, 11 bases at V and 1 base at J, with 19 bases in the middle. This CDR3 has 15 amino acids. Germline loops: CDR1 SEHNR, CDR2 FQNEAQ (reference sequence). The CDR3 spells CAGSNRVGGTDTQYF. CDR3 DNA: TGTGCCGGATCTAACAGGGTCGGGGGCACAGATACGCAGTATTTT.

In regard to this clone: One junction end does not reproduce the germline sequence, and a read error may be involved. This chain connects TRBV7-6 to TRBJ2-1; D might be TRBD2 (5 bases). The V gene's germline CDR1 is SGHVS and CDR2 FNYEAQ. The CDR3 has 14 residues. Here the CDR3 DNA reads TGTGCCAGCAGCCTAGCCACTACTTACAATGAGCAGTTCTTC. Translating gives CASSLATTYNEQFF. The whole variable domain, filled in from reference TRBV7-6 and TRBJ2-1, reads GAGVSQSPRYKVTKRGQDVALRCDPISGHVSLYWYRQALGQGPEFLTYFNYEAQQDKSGLPNDRFSAERPEGSISTLTIQRTEQRDSAMYRCASSLATTYNEQFFGPGTRLTVL.

The gene calls are TRBV7-8 and TRBJ2-1; D uncertain. In germline, CDR1 is SGHVS, CDR2 FQNEAQ. The V and J ends lost 5 bases and 5 bases respectively, with 13 bases between them. The CDR3 spans 14 residues. The CDR3 loop is CASSPDPLNNEQFF. The CDR3 region has the DNA TGTGCCAGCAGCCCCGACCCCTTAAACAATGAGCAGTTCTTC. The full variable domain, with the rest looked up from reference TRBV7-8 and TRBJ2-1, is GAGVSQSPRYKVAKRGQDVALRCDPISGHVSLFWYQQALGQGPEFLTYFQNEAQLDKSGLPSDRFFAERPEGSVSTLKIQRTQQEDSAVYLCASSPDPLNNEQFFGPGTRLTVL.

This sequence joins TRBV12-5 and TRBJ2-3; 7 bases fit TRBD2. V was clipped by 3 bases and J by 6 bases; unmatched bases: 9. The germline CDR1 and CDR2 sequences are LGHNT and FRNRAP. The CDR3 length is 15 residues. The CDR3 region has the DNA TGTGCTAGTGGTTTCTTATTGGGGGGGGAGGATACGCAGTATTTT. It yields the protein CASGFLLGGEDTQYF.

The rearrangement joins TRBV5-1 to TRBJ2-1; 11 bases agree with TRBD2. V lost 3 bases, J lost 5 bases, and 10 bases stayed unmatched. Germline V gene data show CDR1 as SGHRS and CDR2 as YFSETQ. There are 17 residues in the CDR3. The CDR3 is CASSSHLLAGGHNEQFF. As DNA, the CDR3 is TGCGCCAGCAGCTCACACCTCCTAGCGGGAGGCCACAATGAGCAGTTCTTC.

The chain carries TRBV9 and TRBJ2-3; 12 bases align to TRBD2. Germline values: CDR1 SGDLS, CDR2 YYNGEE. The V segment lost 3 bases and the J segment 6 bases; nucleotides outside the gene matches: 14. The CDR3 contains 18 residues. In DNA, the CDR3 is TGTGCCAGCAGCGCTAGGGGACTAGCGGGCATGGGCGGGGATACGCAGTATTTT. It translates to CASSARGLAGMGGDTQYF. The full variable domain, in which reference TRBV9 and TRBJ2-3 provide the parts outside the CDR3, is DSGVTQTPKHLITATGQRVTLRCSPRSGDLSVYWYQQSLDQGLQFLIQYYNGEERAKGNILERFSAQQFPDLHSELNLSSLELGDSALYFCASSARGLAGMGGDTQYFGPGTRLTVL.